The 27 T cell receptor beta chains reported below all come from one sample, sequenced in a study of cytomegalovirus exposure and HLA in healthy donors. The PCR ran on 60 Vbeta and 13 Jbeta primers. Produced via immunoSEQ multiplex PCR; TCRdb's table is partial and in-frame only. The sample lists about 88,000 clones, 85% to 90% occurring once. Sequences were obtained from PBMCs. The receptors originated from a young man in good health and CMV-seronegative.

The chain carries TRBV5-5 and TRBJ2-5, with TRBD1 matching over 9 bases. This CDR3 comprises 15 residues. Unmatched junction bases numbered 6, after V lost 4 bases and J lost 2 bases. Looked up from germline, CDR1 is SGHKS and CDR2 is YYEKEE (reference sequence). The CDR3 nucleotides are TGTGCCAGCAGCCCGGGACAGGGCATACAAGAGACCCAGTACTTC. As protein: CASSPGQGIQETQYF.

V usage is TRBV16 and J usage is TRBJ2-7, with D possibly TRBD1 on 5 matching bases. V dropped 8 bases and J dropped 0 bases, with 17 bases sitting between them. The CDR3 has 15 residues. Germline CDR1 reads KGHSY; CDR2 reads FQNENV. The CDR3 protein is CASSELGDRSYEQYF. The CDR3, as DNA: TGTGCCAGCTCCGAGCTAGGGGATCGCTCCTACGAGCAGTACTTC.

This clone was picked up one time. The chain joins TRBV2 to TRBJ2-7, with 8 bases identical to TRBD2. Germline V gives CDR1 SNHLY, CDR2 FYNNEI. V trimming: 0 bases; J trimming: 9 bases; junction bases outside the gene matches: 13. CDR3 length equals 16 residues. CDR3: CASSEAHGGGRIGQYF. CDR3 coding DNA: TGTGCCAGCAGTGAAGCGCACGGGGGGGGTAGGATCGGGCAGTACTTC.

V gene TRBV28 combines with J gene TRBJ2-1; 9 bases match TRBD2. V gave up 7 bases and J gave up 9 bases; unmatched junction bases: 13. The germline V gene has CDR1 MDHEN and CDR2 SYDVKM. This CDR3 comprises 15 residues. This CDR3 is CASKKGSGRSVEQFF. CDR3 bases: TGTGCCAGCAAAAAGGGTAGCGGGAGAAGTGTTGAGCAGTTCTTC.

The rearrangement links TRBV19 to TRBJ2-2; D possibly corresponds to TRBD2 (6 bases). The CDR3 is 11 residues long. Germline CDR1 and CDR2: LNHDA and SQIVND (reference sequence). V lost 8 bases and J 7 bases, leaving 8 bases between the germline ends. The CDR3 sequence is CASEGGGELFF. As DNA, the CDR3 is TGTGCCAGTGAGGGAGGCGGGGAGCTGTTTTTT.

V usage is TRBV5-1 and J usage is TRBJ1-1, with D possibly matching TRBD1 (5 bases). Germline V gives CDR1 SGHRS, CDR2 YFSETQ. V was pared by 5 bases and J by 6 bases, with 11 bases between. This CDR3 has 12 amino acids. The CDR3 nucleotides read TGCGCCAGCAGAAGGGGTTGGGCTGAAGCTTTCTTT. Translation: CASRRGWAEAFF.

The rearrangement links TRBV6-5 to TRBJ2-1; tentative D call: TRBD2 (6 bases). CDR1 and CDR2 (germline): MNHEY, SVGAGI. This CDR3 spans 16 amino acids. V was cut by 0 bases and J by 9 bases, with 18 bases left in between. CDR3 nucleotide sequence: TGTGCCAGCAGTTACTCGAGAGCTTTCCCGGGGGTTGAGCAGTTCTTC. Protein sequence: CASSYSRAFPGVEQFF.

This chain joins TRBV5-1 and TRBJ2-7, with 13 nucleotides matching TRBD2. Unmatched junction bases numbered 5, after V lost 4 bases and J lost 1 base. There are 16 residues in the CDR3. Germline loops: CDR1 SGHRS, CDR2 YFSETQ. In DNA form, the CDR3 reads TGCGCCAGCAGCCCAGAGACTAGCGGGAGGTCCTACGAGCAGTACTTC. It is translated as CASSPETSGRSYEQYF.

This clone came up once. CDR3 nucleotides: TGTGCCAGTAGTATTAACGGGAACGAGCAGTACTTC. This encodes CASSINGNEQYF. The V call is TRBV19, the J call TRBJ2-5, with D tentatively TRBD2 (5 bases). The J call is doubtful: the DNA matches TRBJ2-7 better. Germline V CDR1 and CDR2: LNHDA, SQIVND (reference sequence). This CDR3 has 12 residues.

V and J are TRBV19 and TRBJ2-2; 7 nucleotides match TRBD1. Germline trimming cut 5 bases from V and 4 bases from J; bases unmatched to any gene: 13. This CDR3 region has 17 residues. Germline loops: CDR1 LNHDA, CDR2 SQIVND (reference sequence). Here the CDR3 reads CASSQTGDTPPTGELFF. CDR3 bases: TGTGCCAGTAGTCAAACAGGGGACACCCCCCCCACCGGGGAGCTGTTTTTT.

V gene TRBV21-1 combines with J gene TRBJ2-7; TRBD1, as called in the table, went unchecked against the DNA. TRBV21-1 has pseudogene status. There are 16 residues in the CDR3. The CDR3 spells CASSKSTAGGPYEQYF. The CDR3 DNA reads as TGTGCCAGCAGCAAGTCAACCGCAGGGGGCCCTTACGAGCAGTACTTC.

The gene calls are TRBV11-2 and TRBJ1-4, with D possibly TRBD1 on 5 matching bases. CDR3 size: 14 residues. Germline assignment: CDR1 SGHAT and CDR2 FQNNGV. V lost 1 base to trimming and J lost 8 bases, with 11 bases between them. CDR3 region: CASSLGPGREKLFF. In DNA, the CDR3 is TGTGCCAGCAGCTTAGGGCCAGGGCGCGAAAAACTGTTTTTT.

CDR3 coding DNA: TGTGCCAGCAGGAGGGAAGGGAACACTGAAGCTTTCTTT. This encodes CASRREGNTEAFF. This chain joins TRBV2 and TRBJ1-1; D gene ambiguous. CDR3 length equals 13 residues. Germline-derived CDR1 and CDR2 are SNHLY and FYNNEI. V shed 6 bases and J shed 1 base, with 9 bases lying between them.

The V call is TRBV6-5, the J call TRBJ1-5, with D maybe TRBD1 (6 bases). Germline CDR1 reads MNHEY; CDR2 reads SVGAGI. This CDR3 spans 14 amino acids. Trimming removed 0 bases at V and 7 bases at J, with 10 bases between. CDR3: CASSYSRGSQPQHF. The DNA of the CDR3 is TGTGCCAGCAGTTACTCGAGGGGGAGCCAGCCCCAGCATTTT.

The chain carries TRBV7-9 and TRBJ2-7, with TRBD1 matching over 7 bases. CDR1 and CDR2 from the germline V gene are SEHNR and FQNEAQ (reference sequence). The CDR3 is 14 amino acids. Trimming removed 2 bases from V and 3 bases from J; junction bases left unmatched: 4. The DNA of the CDR3 is TGTGCCAGCAGCTTAACAGGGGCCGTCTACGAGCAGTACTTC. Protein product: CASSLTGAVYEQYF.

Regarding this clone: The sample contains more than one DNA sequence encoding this CDR3. The chain has TRBV6-5 and TRBJ2-7; TRBD1 is a possible D gene (6 bases). Germline V gene sequence: CDR1 MNHEY, CDR2 SVGAGI. This CDR3 region has 13 residues. The germline V and J ends were trimmed by 4 bases and 2 bases, with 9 bases remaining between them. As DNA, the CDR3 is TGTGCCAGCAGTTTGGCAGGGGCCTACGAGCAGTACTTC. Protein sequence: CASSLAGAYEQYF.

The rearrangement joins TRBV4-2 to TRBJ2-3, with TRBD2 identical over 9 bases. V was clipped by 0 bases and J by 3 bases; unmatched bases: 7. There are 17 residues in the CDR3. CDR1 and CDR2 (germline): LGHNA, YNFKEQ. Here the CDR3 reads CASSQDHGLARTDTQYF. The CDR3 DNA reads TGTGCCAGCAGCCAAGATCATGGACTAGCGAGGACAGATACGCAGTATTTT.

The chain has TRBV29-1 and TRBJ2-1; TRBD2 matches 10 bases. The length of the CDR3 is 15 residues. V lost 3 bases and J lost 4; bases outside the gene matches: 6. Germline loops: CDR1 SQVTM, CDR2 ANQGSEA. CDR3 loop: CSVDLAGARYNEQFF. CDR3 in DNA: TGCAGCGTTGATCTAGCGGGAGCACGGTACAATGAGCAGTTCTTC.

This sequence joins TRBV6-6 and TRBJ1-4, with TRBD1 as a possible D gene (5 bases). Germline V gene lookup returns CDR1 MNHNY and CDR2 SVGAGI (reference sequence). Trimming stripped 2 bases from V and 7 bases from J, with 17 bases between. This CDR3 has 16 amino acids. This CDR3 reads CASSYGTHGGGEKLFF. The DNA of the CDR3 is TGTGCCAGCAGTTACGGGACTCACGGGGGGGGTGAAAAACTGTTTTTT.

The chain is built from TRBV5-1 and TRBJ2-1, with 7 bases fitting TRBD1. CDR3 length: 16 residues. Germline V gene sequence: CDR1 SGHRS, CDR2 YFSETQ. Trimming at V came to 4 bases and at J to 2 bases, leaving 9 bases not matched to a gene. The CDR3 DNA follows: TGCGCCAGCAGCCTTAGTGACAGGGCCACCTACAATGAGCAGTTCTTC. Its translation is CASSLSDRATYNEQFF.

The rearrangement links TRBV28 to TRBJ1-3, with TRBD1 as a possible D gene (6 bases). The CDR3 is 15 residues long. Germline V gene sequence: CDR1 MDHEN, CDR2 SYDVKM. V was shortened by 3 bases and J by 0 bases, with 9 bases between the two germline ends. CDR3 sequence (DNA): TGTGCCAGCAGTTTGCAGGGGTTCTCTGGAAACACCATATATTTT. This codes for CASSLQGFSGNTIYF.

This clone was observed a single time. V is TRBV9 and J is TRBJ1-2; 7 bases match TRBD1. The CDR3 has 17 amino acids. V lost 3 bases to trimming and J lost 2 bases; unmatched junction nucleotides: 13. The germline V gene has CDR1 SGDLS and CDR2 YYNGEE. The CDR3 DNA reads TGTGCCAGCAGCGCATCGTACCCGGGACAGATAAACTATGGCTACACCTTC. This translates into CASSASYPGQINYGYTF.

The J gene is TRBJ1-2, the V gene TRBV6-1; 8 bases agree with TRBD1. CDR1 and CDR2 (germline): MNHNS, SASEGT. The CDR3 sequence is 16 residues long. J was trimmed by 5 bases and V by 0 bases; bases with no gene match: 8. CDR3 protein: CASSEASGTGLYGYTF. The CDR3, as DNA: TGTGCCAGCAGTGAAGCATCCGGGACAGGCTTATATGGCTACACCTTC.

V and J are TRBV5-1 and TRBJ2-3; D is possibly TRBD2 (7 bases). Germline V gene sequence: CDR1 SGHRS, CDR2 YFSETQ. Trimming shortened V by 4 bases and J by 3 bases, and 12 bases separated the two germline ends. The CDR3 runs 14 residues. CDR3 in amino acids: CASSGGASTDTQYF. CDR3 DNA sequence: TGCGCCAGCAGCGGGGGGGCTAGTACAGATACGCAGTATTTT.

J is TRBJ2-3 and V is TRBV5-1; 9 bases match TRBD2. Germline CDR1 SGHRS, CDR2 YFSETQ. This CDR3 is 17 amino acids long. V trimming: 0 bases; J trimming: 4 bases; junction bases outside the gene matches: 9. The CDR3 DNA reads as TGCGCCAGCAGCTTGGAGGCTAGCGGGATTGCGGCAGATACGCAGTATTTT. Its protein product is CASSLEASGIAADTQYF.

V is TRBV6-1 and J is TRBJ1-2; D unclear. V was pared by 0 bases and J by 0 bases, with 14 bases between. Germline CDR1 MNHNS, CDR2 SASEGT. The CDR3 spans 17 residues. CDR3: CASSEAAGSYSNYGYTF. CDR3 DNA sequence: TGTGCCAGCAGTGAAGCCGCCGGTTCGTACTCTAACTATGGCTACACCTTC.

This rearrangement joins TRBV9 to TRBJ2-2, with 8 bases lining up with TRBD1. V lost 0 bases, J lost 4 bases, and 11 bases stayed unmatched. This CDR3 is 18 amino acids long. The V gene's germline CDR1 is SGDLS and CDR2 YYNGEE. This CDR3 reads CASSVVPPTGVGTGELFF. The CDR3 DNA reads TGTGCCAGCAGCGTAGTCCCCCCGACAGGGGTGGGCACCGGGGAGCTGTTTTTT.